This record covers a single TCR beta chain. This entry belongs to a study of blood T cell repertoires in COVID-19. The method was immunoSEQ multiplex PCR; TCRdb's version includes in-frame clones alone and lacks a portion of them. The sample carries about 210,000 clones, 84% recorded once. Germline V gives CDR1 SGHDT, CDR2 YYEEEE. V dropped 0 bases and J dropped 6; count of bases not matched to a gene: 3. The CDR3 sequence is 14 residues long. The chain recombines TRBV5-6 with TRBJ2-1; TRBD1 matches 7 bases. This sequence originates from a woman aged 45-60 years with active or convalescent COVID-19. Material for sequencing was peripheral blood. The CDR3 DNA is TGTGCCAGCAGCTTGGACCCAGGGGGCAATGAGCAGTTCTTC. Translated, it gives CASSLDPGGNEQFF.